This TCR beta chain derives from a study of cytomegalovirus exposure and HLA in healthy donors. The CDR3 has 16 residues. Trimming pared 0 bases from V and 0 bases from J, leaving 9 bases between. Looked up from germline, CDR1 is LGHNA and CDR2 is YSLEER. Worth noting for this clone: Its target is not known.

Vbeta (60) and Jbeta (13) primers were used in the PCR. Method: immunoSEQ multiplex PCR; TCRdb's copy keeps in-frame clones and lacks some. The sample consists of 150,000 to 170,000 clones, around 79% of them appearing once. The study, taken as a whole, reports: Later analysis found that TCR beta chains associated with HLA were more clonally expanded than other, equally common chains.

V and J are TRBV4-3 and TRBJ2-1; tentative D call: TRBD1 (6 bases). The sequenced material came from PBMCs. The clonotype comes from a man aged 25-45 years in good health and CMV-seropositive. Here the CDR3 reads CASSQDGGRSYNEQFF. The CDR3 bases are TGCGCCAGCAGCCAAGATGGGGGCCGCTCCTACAATGAGCAGTTCTTC.